These T cell receptor beta chains were read from a single sample in a study of CD8 T cells in Susac syndrome. TCRdb fed the immunoSEQ multiplex PCR reads into MiXCR, producing one record per CDR3 protein. The sample includes tens of thousands of distinct CDR3 sequences, 96% of them seen just once. The sequenced sample was CD4+ T cells from PBMCs. These receptors were collected from a human donor with multiple sclerosis. Both conserved end residues are part of each CDR3. A D gene is named only where the DNA matches it firmly. Expanded clones are given a class, and other clones once, few, many or no size at all.

d_gene	abundance	v_gene	j_gene	CDR3aa	CDR3nt
TRBD1	.	TRBV3-1	TRBJ1-1	CASSQVGQGARNTEAFF	TGTGCCAGCAGCCAAGTTGGCCAGGGGGCAAGGAACACTGAAGCTTTCTTT
.	once	TRBV29-1	TRBJ2-3	CTAEEFFTDTQYF	TGCACCGCTGAGGAATTCTTCACAGATACGCAGTATTTT
.	once	TRBV7-2	TRBJ2-5	CASSWGGAEETQYF	TGTGCCAGCAGCTGGGGGGGGGCGGAAGAGACCCAGTACTTC
.	.	TRBV12-3/TRBV12-4	TRBJ2-3	CASSLIGTDTQYF	TGTGCCAGCAGTTTAATAGGCACAGATACGCAGTATTTT
.	.	TRBV3-1	TRBJ1-1	CASSNRGTEAFF	TGTGCCAGCAGCAACCGGGGCACTGAAGCTTTCTTT
.	.	TRBV12-3/TRBV12-4	TRBJ1-6	CASSFGTLGRLPLHF	TGTGCCAGCAGTTTTGGGACACTCGGAAGGTTACCCCTCCACTTT
TRBD2	once	TRBV12-3/TRBV12-4	TRBJ2-5	CASSLGTSGPLQETQYF	TGTGCCAGCAGCCTGGGGACTAGCGGGCCCCTCCAAGAGACCCAGTACTTC
TRBD1	.	TRBV6-2/TRBV6-3	TRBJ2-7	CASSYSGDSSYEQYF	TGTGCCAGCAGTTACTCTGGGGACAGCTCCTACGAGCAGTACTTC
TRBD1	.	TRBV7-3	TRBJ1-6	CASSSTGGSSPLHF	TGTGCCAGCAGCTCTACAGGGGGCAGTTCACCCCTCCACTTT
.	.	TRBV29-1	TRBJ2-5	CSGGAASQETQYF	TGCAGCGGCGGGGCGGCATCTCAAGAGACCCAGTACTTC
TRBD1	.	TRBV7-9	TRBJ1-4	CASSLATGLGEKLFF	TGTGCCAGCAGCTTAGCGACAGGGTTGGGGGAAAAACTGTTTTTT
.	.	TRBV24-1	TRBJ2-7	CATRIQGSYEQYF	TGTGCCACCAGAATACAGGGTTCCTACGAGCAGTACTTC
TRBD1	.	TRBV27	TRBJ2-3	CASSPTNGQGVRADTQYF	TGTGCCAGCAGTCCAACGAACGGACAGGGGGTTAGGGCAGATACGCAGTATTTT
.	.	TRBV30	TRBJ1-1	CAWSDGRSGTEAFF	TGTGCCTGGAGTGATGGGCGTTCGGGGACTGAAGCTTTCTTT
TRBD2	.	TRBV11-3	TRBJ2-5	CASSLGLASGGIDETQYF	TGTGCCAGCAGCTTAGGTTTGGCGAGCGGGGGAATCGACGAGACCCAGTACTTC
.	.	TRBV30	TRBJ2-2	CAWSVPRGDNTGELFF	TGTGCCTGGAGTGTACCCAGGGGGGATAACACCGGGGAGCTGTTTTTT
.	few	TRBV11-2	TRBJ2-5	CASSSEERTQYF	TGTGCCAGCAGCTCAGAAGAACGGACCCAGTACTTC
TRBD1	.	TRBV7-9	TRBJ2-7	CASSIGQGAGEQYF	TGTGCCAGCAGCATTGGACAGGGGGCAGGGGAGCAGTACTTC
TRBD1	once	TRBV10-3	TRBJ2-7	CAISDPGQGLHEQYF	TGTGCCATCAGTGATCCGGGACAGGGGCTCCACGAGCAGTACTTC
TRBD2	once	TRBV4-2	TRBJ2-5	CASSQATSGGETQYF	TGTGCCAGCAGCCAAGCGACTAGCGGAGGAGAGACCCAGTACTTC
.	.	TRBV20-1	TRBJ2-7	CSARDLVLVSVYEQYF	TGCAGTGCTAGAGATCTGGTCCTAGTAAGTGTATACGAGCAGTACTTC
.	.	TRBV20-1	TRBJ2-1	CSARDSSSYNEQFF	TGCAGTGCTAGGGACAGTAGCTCCTACAATGAGCAGTTCTTC
TRBD1	.	TRBV6-6	TRBJ2-1	CASRTQGVGIGEQFF	TGTGCCAGCAGAACACAGGGGGTTGGGATTGGTGAGCAGTTCTTC
.	.	TRBV7-9	TRBJ2-7	CASSVDLGTYEQYF	TGTGCCAGCAGCGTCGACTTGGGAACCTACGAGCAGTACTTC
.	.	TRBV28	TRBJ2-7	CASTLTGPYEQYF	TGTGCCAGCACCTTAACGGGCCCCTACGAGCAGTACTTC
TRBD2	.	TRBV7-9	TRBJ2-5	CASSFGSGGLRETQYF	TGTGCCAGCAGCTTCGGCAGCGGGGGGCTCAGGGAGACCCAGTACTTC
TRBD2	.	TRBV3-1	TRBJ2-5	CASSSSGGQETQYF	TGTGCCAGCAGCTCTAGCGGGGGCCAAGAGACCCAGTACTTC
.	.	TRBV3-1	TRBJ2-5	CASSQELPSWETQYF	TGTGCCAGCAGCCAAGAACTGCCTAGCTGGGAGACCCAGTACTTC
.	.	TRBV14	TRBJ2-7	CASSQGSVEQYF	TGTGCCAGCAGCCAAGGATCTGTCGAGCAGTACTTC
.	.	TRBV9	TRBJ2-5	CASSVSGQETQYF	TGTGCCAGCAGCGTTTCGGGTCAAGAGACCCAGTACTTC
TRBD1	.	TRBV29-1	TRBJ1-5	CSVRQGTNQPQHF	TGCAGCGTGAGACAGGGAACGAATCAGCCCCAGCATTTT
TRBD1	.	TRBV13	TRBJ2-7	CASSLTGAEQYF	TGTGCCAGCAGCTTAACAGGGGCCGAGCAGTACTTC
.	.	TRBV27	TRBJ2-6	CASSSRLPSSGANVLTF	TGTGCCAGCAGTTCCCGACTCCCGTCCTCTGGGGCCAACGTCCTGACTTTC
.	.	TRBV25-1	TRBJ2-7	CASRTEASYEQYF	TGTGCCAGCCGGACCGAGGCCTCCTACGAGCAGTACTTC
.	once	TRBV20-1	TRBJ2-7	CSALGQPSYEQYF	TGCAGTGCTCTAGGACAGCCCTCCTACGAGCAGTACTTC
TRBD1	.	TRBV30	TRBJ1-6	CAWTPGTGRNSPLHF	TGTGCCTGGACCCCCGGGACAGGAAGGAATTCACCCCTCCACTTT
.	.	TRBV7-7	TRBJ2-2	CASSLVAGWNTGELFF	TGTGCTAGCAGCTTAGTTGCAGGTTGGAACACCGGGGAGCTGTTTTTT
.	.	TRBV6-1	TRBJ2-7	CASSASGTAFF	TGTGCCAGCAGTGCGTCCGGGACCGCGTTCTTC
.	.	TRBV3-1	TRBJ2-3	CASSQRSSTDTQYF	TGTGCCAGCAGCCAACGGTCTAGCACAGATACGCAGTATTTT
.	.	TRBV7-2	TRBJ2-1	CASSLGRSYNEQFF	TGTGCCAGCAGCCTAGGACGGTCCTACAATGAGCAGTTCTTC
.	.	TRBV5-1	TRBJ2-5	CASSQPGHMETQYF	TGCGCCAGCAGCCAACCAGGCCATATGGAGACCCAGTACTTC
TRBD2	.	TRBV7-9	TRBJ2-3	CASSSQRGLATDTQYF	TGTGCCAGCAGCTCGCAAAGAGGACTAGCCACAGATACGCAGTATTTT
.	once	TRBV28	TRBJ2-1	CASSFWGSYNEQFF	TGTGCCAGCAGTTTTTGGGGCTCCTACAATGAGCAGTTCTTC
TRBD1	.	TRBV2	TRBJ1-1	CASRVTGTNTEAFF	TGTGCCAGCAGAGTGACAGGGACTAACACTGAAGCTTTCTTT
.	.	TRBV27	TRBJ2-7	CASSPEGQGGRYEQYF	TGTGCCAGCAGTCCCGAAGGGCAGGGGGGTAGGTACGAGCAGTACTTC
TRBD1	.	TRBV7-9	TRBJ2-3	CASSSSWDRSRTDTQYF	TGTGCCAGCAGCTCTAGCTGGGACAGATCTCGCACAGATACGCAGTATTTT
TRBD1	.	TRBV4-1	TRBJ2-3	CASSQGQGPDTQYF	TGCGCCAGCAGCCAGGGACAGGGCCCAGATACGCAGTATTTT
.	.	TRBV5-1	TRBJ2-7	CASSREGTAYEQYF	TGCGCCAGCAGCAGGGAAGGGACTGCCTACGAGCAGTACTTC
.	.	TRBV20-1	TRBJ1-1	CSARRTADTEAFF	TGCAGTGCTCGAAGGACTGCAGACACTGAAGCTTTCTTT
.	.	TRBV6-5	TRBJ2-7	CASTTGFQVEQYF	TGTGCCAGCACCACAGGGTTCCAAGTCGAGCAGTACTTC
TRBD1	.	TRBV6-7	TRBJ2-7	CASSYAAGGLSYEQYF	TGTGCCAGCAGTTACGCCGCAGGGGGCCTCTCCTACGAGCAGTACTTC
.	.	TRBV2	TRBJ2-3	CASSETSTDTQYF	TGTGCCAGCAGTGAAACCAGCACAGATACGCAGTATTTT
TRBD1	.	TRBV4-1	TRBJ1-2	CASSQVWLRDRGSDGYTF	TGCGCCAGCAGCCAAGTGTGGCTTCGGGACAGGGGATCCGATGGCTACACCTTC
.	.	TRBV30	TRBJ1-5	CAWTASFSNQPQHF	TGTGCCTGGACAGCTTCCTTTAGCAATCAGCCCCAGCATTTT
.	.	TRBV7-8	TRBJ2-5	CASSFPGRGPKRETQYF	TGTGCCAGCAGCTTCCCAGGGAGGGGGCCGAAACGCGAGACCCAGTACTTC
.	.	TRBV27	TRBJ1-1	CASSLYEGASTEAFF	TGTGCCAGCAGTTTATATGAAGGGGCTAGCACTGAAGCTTTCTTT